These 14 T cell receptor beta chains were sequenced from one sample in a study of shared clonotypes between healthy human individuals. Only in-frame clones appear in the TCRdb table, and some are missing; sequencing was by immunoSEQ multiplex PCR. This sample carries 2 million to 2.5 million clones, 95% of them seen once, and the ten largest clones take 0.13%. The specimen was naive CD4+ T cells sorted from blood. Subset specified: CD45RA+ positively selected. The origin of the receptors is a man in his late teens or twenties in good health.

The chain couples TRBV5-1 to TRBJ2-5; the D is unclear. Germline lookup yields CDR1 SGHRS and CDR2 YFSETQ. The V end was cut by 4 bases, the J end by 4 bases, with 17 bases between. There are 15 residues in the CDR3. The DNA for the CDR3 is TGCGCCAGCAGCGCCTTAGATCTGCTTGTAGAGACCCAGTACTTC. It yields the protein CASSALDLLVETQYF.

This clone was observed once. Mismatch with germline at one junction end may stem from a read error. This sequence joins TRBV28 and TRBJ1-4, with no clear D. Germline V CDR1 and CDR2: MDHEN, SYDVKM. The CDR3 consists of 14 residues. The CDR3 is CASSLELTSEKLFF. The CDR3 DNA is TGTGCCAGCAGTTTAGAACTCACTAGTGAAAAACTGTTTTTT. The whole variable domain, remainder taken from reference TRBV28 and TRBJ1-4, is DVKVTQSSRYLVKRTGEKVFLECVQDMDHENMFWYRQDPGLGLRLIYFSYDVKMKEKGDIPEGYSVSREKKERFSLILESASTNQTSMYLCASSLELTSEKLFFGSGTQLSVL.

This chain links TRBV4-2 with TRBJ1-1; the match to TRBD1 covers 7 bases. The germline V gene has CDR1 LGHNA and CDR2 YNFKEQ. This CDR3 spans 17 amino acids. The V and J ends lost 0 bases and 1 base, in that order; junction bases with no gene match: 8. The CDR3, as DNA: TGTGCCAGCAGCCAAGATTGGGTGGGACAGTCGAACACTGAAGCTTTCTTT. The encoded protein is CASSQDWVGQSNTEAFF.

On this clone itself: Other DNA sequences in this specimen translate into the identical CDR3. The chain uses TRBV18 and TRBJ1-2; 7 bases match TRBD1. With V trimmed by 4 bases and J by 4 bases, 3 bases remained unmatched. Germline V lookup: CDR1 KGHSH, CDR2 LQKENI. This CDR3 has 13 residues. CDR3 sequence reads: CASSLRDSYGYTF. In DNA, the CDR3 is TGTGCCAGCTCACTTCGGGACAGCTATGGCTACACCTTC.

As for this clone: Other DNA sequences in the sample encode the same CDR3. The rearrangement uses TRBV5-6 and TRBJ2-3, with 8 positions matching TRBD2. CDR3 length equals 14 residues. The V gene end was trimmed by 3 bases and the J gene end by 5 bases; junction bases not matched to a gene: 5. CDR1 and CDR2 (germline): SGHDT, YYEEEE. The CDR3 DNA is TGTGCCAGCAGCTCGGGACTAGGGGGAGATACGCAGTATTTT. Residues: CASSSGLGGDTQYF.

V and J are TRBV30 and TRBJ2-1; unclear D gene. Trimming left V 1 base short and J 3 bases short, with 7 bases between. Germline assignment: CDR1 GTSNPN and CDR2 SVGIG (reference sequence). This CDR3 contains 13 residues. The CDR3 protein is CAWSGRNYNEQFF. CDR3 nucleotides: TGTGCCTGGAGTGGGCGGAACTACAATGAGCAGTTCTTC.

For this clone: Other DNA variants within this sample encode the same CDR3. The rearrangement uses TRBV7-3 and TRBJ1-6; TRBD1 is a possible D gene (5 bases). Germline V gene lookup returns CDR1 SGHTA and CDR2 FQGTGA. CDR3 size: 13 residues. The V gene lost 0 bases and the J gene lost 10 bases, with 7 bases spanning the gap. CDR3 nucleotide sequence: TGTGCCAGCAGCTTAACAGGGGACTCACCCCTCCACTTT. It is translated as CASSLTGDSPLHF.

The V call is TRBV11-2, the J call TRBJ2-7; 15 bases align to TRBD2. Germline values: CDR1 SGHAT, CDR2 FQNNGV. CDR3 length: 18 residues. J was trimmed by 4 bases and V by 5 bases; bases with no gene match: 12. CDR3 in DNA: TGTGCCAGCAGCCGGCGGGGACTAGCGGGAGGCGACTTTTACGAGCAGTACTTC. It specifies CASSRRGLAGGDFYEQYF.

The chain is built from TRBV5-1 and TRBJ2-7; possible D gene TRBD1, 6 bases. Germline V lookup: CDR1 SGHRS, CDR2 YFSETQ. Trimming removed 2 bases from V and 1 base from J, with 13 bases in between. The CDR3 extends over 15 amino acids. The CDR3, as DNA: TGCGCCAGCAGCTTCTCGGACAGACCATCCTACGAGCAGTACTTC. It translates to CASSFSDRPSYEQYF.

The CDR3 loop reads CASREGLSSDTQYF. The CDR3, as DNA: TGTGCCAGCAGGGAGGGACTGTCCTCAGATACGCAGTATTTT. The chain carries TRBV2 and TRBJ2-3; weak D call: TRBD2 (6 bases). The CDR3 is made up of 14 amino acids. Germline V gene sequence: CDR1 SNHLY, CDR2 FYNNEI. V was trimmed by 6 bases and J by 4 bases, leaving 14 bases between them. The complete variable domain, with remaining parts taken from reference TRBV2 and TRBJ2-3, reads EPEVTQTPSHQVTQMGQEVILRCVPISNHLYFYWYRQILGQKVEFLVSFYNNEISEKSEIFDDQFSVERPDGSNFTLKIRSTKLEDSAMYFCASREGLSSDTQYFGPGTRLTVL.

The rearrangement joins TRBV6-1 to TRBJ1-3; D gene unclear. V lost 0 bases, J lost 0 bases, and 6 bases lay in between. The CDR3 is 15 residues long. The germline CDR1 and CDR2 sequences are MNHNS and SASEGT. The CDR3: CASSEAVHSGNTIYF. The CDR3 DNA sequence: TGTGCCAGCAGTGAAGCGGTCCACTCTGGAAACACCATATATTTT.

The CDR3 sequence: CASSEHEGATEAFF. CDR3 bases: TGTGCCAGCAGTGAACACGAGGGCGCCACTGAAGCTTTCTTT. The J gene is TRBJ1-1, the V gene TRBV6-1; unclear D gene. CDR1 is MNHNS and CDR2 is SASEGT in the germline V gene. V was trimmed by 2 bases and J by 4 bases, leaving 11 bases between them. The CDR3 is 14 residues long.

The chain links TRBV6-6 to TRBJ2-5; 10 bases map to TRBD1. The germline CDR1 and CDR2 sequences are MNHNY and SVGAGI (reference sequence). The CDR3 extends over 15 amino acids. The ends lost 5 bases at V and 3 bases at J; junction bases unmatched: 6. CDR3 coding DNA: TGTGCCAGCAGTCGAACGACAGGGGGCGAAGAGACCCAGTACTTC. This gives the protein CASSRTTGGEETQYF.

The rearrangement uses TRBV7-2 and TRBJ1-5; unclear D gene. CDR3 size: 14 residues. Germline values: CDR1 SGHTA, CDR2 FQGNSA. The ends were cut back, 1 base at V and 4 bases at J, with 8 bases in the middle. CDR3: CASSLVVGNQPQHF. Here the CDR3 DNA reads TGTGCCAGCAGCTTAGTTGTGGGGAATCAGCCCCAGCATTTT.